One sample yielded the 12 T cell receptor beta chains listed below, sequenced in a study of blood T cell repertoires in COVID-19. Produced via immunoSEQ multiplex PCR; TCRdb's table is partial and in-frame only. The sample records over 120,000 clones, about 82% being singletons. The specimen sequenced was peripheral blood. These receptors were collected from an elderly woman with active or convalescent COVID-19.

The chain joins TRBV30 to TRBJ2-7, with TRBD2 matching over 8 bases. With 2 bases clipped from V and 2 bases from J, the junction kept 5 bases outside the gene matches. Germline V gene data show CDR1 as GTSNPN and CDR2 as SVGIG (reference sequence). The CDR3 is 14 residues long. Here the CDR3 reads CAWSYGGVTYEQYF. Here the CDR3 DNA reads TGTGCCTGGAGTTACGGGGGGGTAACCTACGAGCAGTACTTC.

This chain links TRBV7-3 with TRBJ2-1; D is possibly TRBD1 (6 bases). CDR1 is SGHTA and CDR2 is FQGTGA in the germline V gene. Trimming stripped 8 bases from V and 3 bases from J, with 11 bases between. The CDR3 length is 13 residues. CDR3 amino acids: CASQGQGYNEQFF. CDR3 bases: TGTGCCAGCCAGGGGCAGGGCTACAATGAGCAGTTCTTC.

The V gene is TRBV7-9, the J gene TRBJ1-2, with D maybe TRBD1 (6 bases). This CDR3 has 12 residues. Germline loops: CDR1 SEHNR, CDR2 FQNEAQ (reference sequence). Trimming removed 1 base at V and 6 bases at J, with 6 bases between. CDR3 nucleotide sequence: TGTGCCAGCAGCTTAGAGGGGGATGGCTACACCTTC. This encodes CASSLEGDGYTF.

This clone has more than one count but fewer than ten. The rearrangement uses TRBV11-2 and TRBJ1-6; a possible D gene is TRBD1 (6 bases). Trimming shortened V by 1 base and J by 7 bases, and 14 bases separated the two germline ends. The CDR3 contains 16 residues. Per the germline V gene, CDR1 is SGHAT and CDR2 is FQNNGV. In DNA, the CDR3 is TGTGCCAGCAGCTTAGCTCAGGACAGTATCAATTCACCCCTCCACTTT. It translates to CASSLAQDSINSPLHF. The whole variable domain, filled in from reference TRBV11-2 and TRBJ1-6, reads EAGVAQSPRYKIIEKRQSVAFWCNPISGHATLYWYQQILGQGPKLLIQFQNNGVVDDSQLPKDRFSAERLKGVDSTLKIQPAKLEDSAVYLCASSLAQDSINSPLHFGNGTRLTVT.

The chain joins TRBV7-9 to TRBJ2-7; D gene unclear. The CDR3 sequence is 12 residues long. V was trimmed by 5 bases and J by 6 bases, leaving 11 bases between them. The germline V gene encodes CDR1 SEHNR and CDR2 FQNEAQ (reference sequence). CDR3 DNA: TGTGCCAGCAGCCCGGTACTCCCCGAGCAGTACTTC. Translating gives CASSPVLPEQYF.

This clone was counted a few times. The chain uses TRBV4-1 and TRBJ1-2; TRBD1 is a possible D gene (5 bases). This CDR3 contains 15 residues. The germline gives CDR1 MGHRA, CDR2 YSYEKL. The V end lost 0 bases, the J end lost 4 bases, and 12 bases lay between the germline ends. The DNA for the CDR3 is TGCGCCAGCAGCCAAGATGCTCGGGGGAGCTATGGCTACACCTTC. It yields the protein CASSQDARGSYGYTF.

This chain links TRBV4-2 with TRBJ2-5; possibly TRBD2 for D (6 bases). The V end was cut by 0 bases, the J end by 0 bases, with 17 bases between. Germline V CDR1 and CDR2: LGHNA, YNFKEQ. The CDR3 runs 18 residues. The CDR3 DNA follows: TGTGCCAGCAGCCAAGAGGGAGGTGCGGGGCAGTACCAAGAGACCCAGTACTTC. Translated: CASSQEGGAGQYQETQYF.

This chain joins TRBV27 and TRBJ2-1, with 11 bases fitting TRBD2. CDR1 is MNHEY and CDR2 is SMNVEV in the germline V gene (reference sequence). V lost 11 bases, J lost 7 bases, and 7 bases stayed unmatched. This CDR3 contains 13 residues. The CDR3 nucleotides read TGTGCCCCCGGGCCTAGCGGGGGGAATGAGCAGTTCTTC. It encodes CAPGPSGGNEQFF.

J is TRBJ2-1 and V is TRBV4-1, with TRBD1 matching over 7 bases. V lost 3 bases to trimming and J lost 3 bases; unmatched junction nucleotides: 8. The CDR3 is 16 residues long. From germline, CDR1 is MGHRA and CDR2 YSYEKL. The CDR3: CASSHTGAPRYNEQFF. As DNA, the CDR3 is TGCGCCAGCAGCCACACAGGGGCACCCCGCTACAATGAGCAGTTCTTC.

The chain links TRBV5-4 to TRBJ2-5, with a weak D call TRBD2 (7 bases). Trimming left V 4 bases short and J 4 bases short, with 20 bases between. Germline values: CDR1 SGHNT, CDR2 YYREEE (reference sequence). This CDR3 region has 16 residues. In nucleotides, the CDR3 is TGTGCCAGCAGCGTCGGGGGGCCCCAAGCCATAGAGACCCAGTACTTC. It specifies CASSVGGPQAIETQYF.

The CDR3 reads CASSQPGQAINEQFF. CDR3 DNA: TGTGCCAGCAGCCAACCGGGACAGGCTATCAATGAGCAGTTCTTC. This sequence joins TRBV25-1 and TRBJ2-1; 8 bases match TRBD1. Germline CDR1 reads MGHDK; CDR2 reads SYGVNS. V lost 6 bases to trimming and J lost 6 bases; unmatched junction nucleotides: 10. This CDR3 is built from 15 residues.

This chain joins TRBV3-1 (or the pseudogene TRBV3-2) and TRBJ1-1; D gene unclear. Germline loops: CDR1 LGHDT, CDR2 YNNKEL (reference sequence). V lost 2 bases and J 1 base, leaving 11 bases between the germline ends. The CDR3 is 15 amino acids. The chain's CDR3 is CASSQHAVRNTEAFF. In DNA, the CDR3 is TGTGCCAGCAGCCAACATGCGGTACGGAACACTGAAGCTTTCTTT.